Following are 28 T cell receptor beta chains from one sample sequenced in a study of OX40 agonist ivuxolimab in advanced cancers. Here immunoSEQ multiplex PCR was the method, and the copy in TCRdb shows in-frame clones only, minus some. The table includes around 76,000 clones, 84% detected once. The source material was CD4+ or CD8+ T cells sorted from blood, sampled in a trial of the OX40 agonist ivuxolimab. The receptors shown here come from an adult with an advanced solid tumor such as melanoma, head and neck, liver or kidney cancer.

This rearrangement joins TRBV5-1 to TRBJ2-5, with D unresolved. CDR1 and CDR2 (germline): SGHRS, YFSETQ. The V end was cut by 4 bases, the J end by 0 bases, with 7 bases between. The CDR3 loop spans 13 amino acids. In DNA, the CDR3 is TGCGCCAGCAGCCGCGAGAACCAAGAGACCCAGTACTTC. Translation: CASSRENQETQYF.

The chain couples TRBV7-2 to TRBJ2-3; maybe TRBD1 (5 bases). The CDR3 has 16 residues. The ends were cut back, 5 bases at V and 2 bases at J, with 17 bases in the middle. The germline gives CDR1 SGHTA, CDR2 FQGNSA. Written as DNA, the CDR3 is TGTGCCAGCAGCCCCTTAGGGGTGGGATTCACAGATACGCAGTATTTT. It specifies CASSPLGVGFTDTQYF.

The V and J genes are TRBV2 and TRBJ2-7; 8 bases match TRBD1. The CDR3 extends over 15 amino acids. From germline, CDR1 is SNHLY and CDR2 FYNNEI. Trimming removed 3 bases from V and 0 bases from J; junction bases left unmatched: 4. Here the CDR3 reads CASSEAGGISYEQYF. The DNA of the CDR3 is TGTGCCAGCAGTGAGGCAGGGGGCATCTCCTACGAGCAGTACTTC.

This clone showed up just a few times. The CDR3 loop reads CASSPLYYGYTF. The CDR3 DNA is TGTGCCAGCAGTCCCCTATACTATGGCTACACCTTC. V is TRBV28 and J is TRBJ1-2; unclear D gene. The CDR3 consists of 12 residues. CDR1 is MDHEN, CDR2 SYDVKM, per germline. V shed 5 bases and J shed 3 bases, with 7 bases lying between them.

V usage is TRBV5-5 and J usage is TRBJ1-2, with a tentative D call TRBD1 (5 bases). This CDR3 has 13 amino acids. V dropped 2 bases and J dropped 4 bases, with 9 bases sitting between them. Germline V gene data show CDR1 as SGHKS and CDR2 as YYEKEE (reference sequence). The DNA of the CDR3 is TGTGCCAGCAGCTTAGCAGGGCCCTATGGCTACACCTTC. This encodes CASSLAGPYGYTF.

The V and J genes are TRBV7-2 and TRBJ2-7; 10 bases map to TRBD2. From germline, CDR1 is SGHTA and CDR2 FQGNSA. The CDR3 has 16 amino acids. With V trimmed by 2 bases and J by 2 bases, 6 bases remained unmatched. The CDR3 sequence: CASSLRGSGGAYEQYF. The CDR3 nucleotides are TGTGCCAGCAGCTTAAGGGGAAGCGGGGGGGCCTACGAGCAGTACTTC.

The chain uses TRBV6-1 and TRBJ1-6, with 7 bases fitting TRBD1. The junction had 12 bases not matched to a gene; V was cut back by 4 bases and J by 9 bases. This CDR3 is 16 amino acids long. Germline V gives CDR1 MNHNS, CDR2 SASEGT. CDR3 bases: TGTGCCAGCAGTGTGGGGTCGCGAGGGGGCGGTTCACCCCTCCACTTT. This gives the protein CASSVGSRGGGSPLHF.

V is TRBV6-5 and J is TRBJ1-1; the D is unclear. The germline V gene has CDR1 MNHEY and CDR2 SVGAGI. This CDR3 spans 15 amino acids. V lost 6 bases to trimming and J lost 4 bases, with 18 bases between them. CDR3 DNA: TGTGCCAGCAGACTCGGTGCCCAGGCGTCCACTGAAGCTTTCTTT. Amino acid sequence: CASRLGAQASTEAFF.

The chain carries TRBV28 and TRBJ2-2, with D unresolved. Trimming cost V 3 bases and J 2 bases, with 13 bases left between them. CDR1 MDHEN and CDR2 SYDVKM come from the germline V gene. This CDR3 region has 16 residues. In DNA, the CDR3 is TGTGCCAGCAGTTTCCTCGGATGGTCTAACACCGGGGAGCTGTTTTTT. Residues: CASSFLGWSNTGELFF. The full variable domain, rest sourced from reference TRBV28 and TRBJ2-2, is DVKVTQSSRYLVKRTGEKVFLECVQDMDHENMFWYRQDPGLGLRLIYFSYDVKMKEKGDIPEGYSVSREKKERFSLILESASTNQTSMYLCASSFLGWSNTGELFFGEGSRLTVL.

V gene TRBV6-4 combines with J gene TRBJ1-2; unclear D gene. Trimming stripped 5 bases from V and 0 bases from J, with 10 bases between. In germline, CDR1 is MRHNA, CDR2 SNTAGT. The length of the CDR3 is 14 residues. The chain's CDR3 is CASSRAYSNYGYTF. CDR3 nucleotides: TGTGCCAGCAGTCGGGCCTACTCTAACTATGGCTACACCTTC.

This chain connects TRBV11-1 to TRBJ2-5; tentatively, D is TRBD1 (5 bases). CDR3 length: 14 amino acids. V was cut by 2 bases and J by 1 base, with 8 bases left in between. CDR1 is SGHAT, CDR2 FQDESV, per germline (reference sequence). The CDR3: CASSLWTSQETQYF. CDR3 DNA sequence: TGTGCCAGCAGCTTATGGACAAGCCAAGAGACCCAGTACTTC.

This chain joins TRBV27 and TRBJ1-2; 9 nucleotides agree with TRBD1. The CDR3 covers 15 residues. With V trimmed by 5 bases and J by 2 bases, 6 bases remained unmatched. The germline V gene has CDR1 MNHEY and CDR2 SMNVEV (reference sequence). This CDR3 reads CASSPAGTGNYGYTF. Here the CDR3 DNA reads TGTGCCAGCAGTCCCGCCGGGACAGGGAACTATGGCTACACCTTC.

The CDR3: CASSLMGAGELFF. CDR3 DNA: TGTGCCAGCAGCTTAATGGGAGCCGGGGAGCTGTTTTTT. V gene TRBV7-3 combines with J gene TRBJ2-2; D may be TRBD2 (5 bases). V shed 1 base and J shed 6 bases, with 6 bases lying between them. The CDR3 spans 13 residues. Per the germline V gene, CDR1 is SGHTA and CDR2 is FQGTGA.

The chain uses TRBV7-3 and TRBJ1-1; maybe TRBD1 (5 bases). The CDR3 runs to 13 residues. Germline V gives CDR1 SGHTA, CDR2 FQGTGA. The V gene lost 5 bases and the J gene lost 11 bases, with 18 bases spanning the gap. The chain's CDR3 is CASSGGTWGEAFF. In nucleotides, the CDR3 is TGTGCCAGCAGCGGCGGGACCTGGGGTGAGGCTTTCTTT.

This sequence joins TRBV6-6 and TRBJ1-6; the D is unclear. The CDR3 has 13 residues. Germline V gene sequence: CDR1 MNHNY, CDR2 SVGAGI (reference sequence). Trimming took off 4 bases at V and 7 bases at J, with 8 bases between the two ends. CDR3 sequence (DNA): TGTGCCAGCAGTTCGCCGGAGAATTCACCCCTCCACTTT. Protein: CASSSPENSPLHF.

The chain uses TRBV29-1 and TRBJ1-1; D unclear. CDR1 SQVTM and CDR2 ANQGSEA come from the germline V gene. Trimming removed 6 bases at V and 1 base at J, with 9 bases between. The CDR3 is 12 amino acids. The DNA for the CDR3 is TGCAGCGTCGCCAGGCGGAACACTGAAGCTTTCTTT. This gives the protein CSVARRNTEAFF.

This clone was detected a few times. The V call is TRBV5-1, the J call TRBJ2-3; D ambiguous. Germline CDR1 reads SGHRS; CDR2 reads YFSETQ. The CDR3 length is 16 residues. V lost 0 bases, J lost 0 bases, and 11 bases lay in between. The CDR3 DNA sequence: TGCGCCAGCAGCTTGGTGGCGGAGAGAAGCACAGATACGCAGTATTTT. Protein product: CASSLVAERSTDTQYF.

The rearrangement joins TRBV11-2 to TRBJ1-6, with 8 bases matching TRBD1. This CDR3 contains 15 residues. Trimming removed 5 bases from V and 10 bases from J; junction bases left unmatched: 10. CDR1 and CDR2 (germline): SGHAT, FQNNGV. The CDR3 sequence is CASSVQGGSASPLHF. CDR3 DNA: TGTGCCAGCAGCGTACAGGGGGGGTCCGCATCACCCCTCCACTTT. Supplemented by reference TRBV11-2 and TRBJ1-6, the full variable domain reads EAGVAQSPRYKIIEKRQSVAFWCNPISGHATLYWYQQILGQGPKLLIQFQNNGVVDDSQLPKDRFSAERLKGVDSTLKIQPAKLEDSAVYLCASSVQGGSASPLHFGNGTRLTVT.

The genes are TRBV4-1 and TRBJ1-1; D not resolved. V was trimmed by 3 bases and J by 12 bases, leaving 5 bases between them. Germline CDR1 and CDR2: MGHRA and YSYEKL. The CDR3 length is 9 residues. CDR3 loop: CASSQTPFF. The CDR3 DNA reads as TGCGCCAGCAGCCAGACTCCTTTCTTT.

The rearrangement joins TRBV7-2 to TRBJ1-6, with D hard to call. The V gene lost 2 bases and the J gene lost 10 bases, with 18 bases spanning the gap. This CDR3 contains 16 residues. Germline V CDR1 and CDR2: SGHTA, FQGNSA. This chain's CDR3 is CASSLIAGPPHSPLHF. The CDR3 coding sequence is TGTGCCAGCAGCTTAATCGCAGGTCCCCCCCACTCACCCCTCCACTTT.

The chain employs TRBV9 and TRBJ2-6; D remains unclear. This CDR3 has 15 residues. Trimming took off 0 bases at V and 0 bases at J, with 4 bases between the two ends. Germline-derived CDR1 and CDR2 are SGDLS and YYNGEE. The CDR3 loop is CASSVASSGANVLTF. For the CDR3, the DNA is TGTGCCAGCAGCGTAGCCAGCTCTGGGGCCAACGTCCTGACTTTC.

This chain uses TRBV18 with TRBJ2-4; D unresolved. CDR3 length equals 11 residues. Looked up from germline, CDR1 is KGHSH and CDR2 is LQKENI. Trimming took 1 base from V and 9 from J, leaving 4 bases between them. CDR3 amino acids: CASSPQGIQYF. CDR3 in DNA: TGTGCCAGCTCACCACAGGGCATTCAGTACTTC.

The CDR3 nucleotides read TGTGCCAGCAGTGACACGGAGGAGGAGCAGTACTTC. Translation: CASSDTEEEQYF. The V gene is TRBV6-4, the J gene TRBJ2-7; the D gene is possibly TRBD2 (5 bases). The CDR3 runs 12 residues. The V end was cut by 2 bases, the J end by 7 bases, with 9 bases between. Per the germline V gene, CDR1 is MRHNA and CDR2 is SNTAGT.

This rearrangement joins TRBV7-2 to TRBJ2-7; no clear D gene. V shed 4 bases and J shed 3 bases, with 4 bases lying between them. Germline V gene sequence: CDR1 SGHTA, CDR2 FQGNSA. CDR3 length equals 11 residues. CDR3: CASSSLYEQYF. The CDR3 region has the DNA TGTGCCAGCAGCTCCCTCTACGAGCAGTACTTC.

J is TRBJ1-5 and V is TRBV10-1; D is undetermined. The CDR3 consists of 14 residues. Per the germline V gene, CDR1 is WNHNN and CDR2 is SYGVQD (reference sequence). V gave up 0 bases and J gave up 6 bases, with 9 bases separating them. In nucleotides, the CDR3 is TGCGCCAGCAGTGAGTCAGGGTCGGGTCAGCCCCAGCATTTT. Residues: CASSESGSGQPQHF.

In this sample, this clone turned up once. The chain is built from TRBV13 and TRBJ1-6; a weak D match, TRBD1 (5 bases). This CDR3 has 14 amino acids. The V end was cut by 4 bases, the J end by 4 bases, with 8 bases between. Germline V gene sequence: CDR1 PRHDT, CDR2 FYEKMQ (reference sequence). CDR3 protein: CASSYDSYNSPLHF. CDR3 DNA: TGTGCCAGCAGCTATGACAGTTATAATTCACCCCTCCACTTT.

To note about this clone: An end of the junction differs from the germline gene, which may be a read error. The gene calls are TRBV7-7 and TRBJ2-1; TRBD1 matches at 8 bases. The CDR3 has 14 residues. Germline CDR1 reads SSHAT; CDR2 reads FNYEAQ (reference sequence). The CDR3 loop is CASSPAGTGSKQFF. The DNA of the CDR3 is TGTGCTAGCAGCCCCGCCGGGACAGGTTCTAAGCAGTTCTTC.

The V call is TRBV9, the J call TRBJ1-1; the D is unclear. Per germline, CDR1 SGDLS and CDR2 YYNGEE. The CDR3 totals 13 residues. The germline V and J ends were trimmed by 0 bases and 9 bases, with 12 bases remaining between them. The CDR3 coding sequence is TGTGCCAGCAGCGTAGGGGGTACGGGCCAAGCTTTCTTT. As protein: CASSVGGTGQAFF. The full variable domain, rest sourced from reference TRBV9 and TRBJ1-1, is DSGVTQTPKHLITATGQRVTLRCSPRSGDLSVYWYQQSLDQGLQFLIQYYNGEERAKGNILERFSAQQFPDLHSELNLSSLELGDSALYFCASSVGGTGQAFFGQGTRLTVV.